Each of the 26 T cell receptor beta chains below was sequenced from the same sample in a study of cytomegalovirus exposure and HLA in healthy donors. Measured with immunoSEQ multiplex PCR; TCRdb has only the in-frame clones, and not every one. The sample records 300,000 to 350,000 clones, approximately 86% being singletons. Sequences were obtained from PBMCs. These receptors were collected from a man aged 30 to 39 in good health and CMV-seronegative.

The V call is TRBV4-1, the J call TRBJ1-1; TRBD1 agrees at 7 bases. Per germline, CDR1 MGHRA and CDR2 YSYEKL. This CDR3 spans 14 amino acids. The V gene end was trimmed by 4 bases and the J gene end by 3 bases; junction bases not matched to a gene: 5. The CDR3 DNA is TGCGCCAGCAGCCGCGGACAGGTGCACACTGAAGCTTTCTTT. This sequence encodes CASSRGQVHTEAFF.

The chain's CDR3 is CASSSLQNTEAFF. The DNA of the CDR3 is TGCGCCAGCAGCTCATTACAGAACACTGAAGCTTTCTTT. The J gene is TRBJ1-1, the V gene TRBV5-1; D is ambiguous. Trimming stripped 3 bases from V and 1 base from J, with 7 bases between. The CDR3 consists of 13 residues. Germline CDR1 reads SGHRS; CDR2 reads YFSETQ. Using reference TRBV5-1 and TRBJ1-1 for the parts outside the CDR3, the full variable domain is KAGVTQTPRYLIKTRGQQVTLSCSPISGHRSVSWYQQTPGQGLQFLFEYFSETQRNKGNFPGRFSGRQFSNSRSEMNVSTLELGDSALYLCASSSLQNTEAFFGQGTRLTVV.

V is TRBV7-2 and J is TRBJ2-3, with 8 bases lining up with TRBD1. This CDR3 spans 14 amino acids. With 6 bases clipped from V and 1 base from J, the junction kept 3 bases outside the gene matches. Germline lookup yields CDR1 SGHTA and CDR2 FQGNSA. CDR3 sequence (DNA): TGTGCCAGCAGAGGACAGGGAGGCACAGATACGCAGTATTTT. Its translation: CASRGQGGTDTQYF.

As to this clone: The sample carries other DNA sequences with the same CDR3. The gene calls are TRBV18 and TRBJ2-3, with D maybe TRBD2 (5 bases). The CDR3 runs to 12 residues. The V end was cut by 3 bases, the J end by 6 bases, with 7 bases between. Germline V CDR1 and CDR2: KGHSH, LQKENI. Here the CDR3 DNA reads TGTGCCAGCTCACCCTCGGGGGATACGCAGTATTTT. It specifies CASSPSGDTQYF. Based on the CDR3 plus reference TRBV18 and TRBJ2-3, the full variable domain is NAGVMQNPRHLVRRRGQEARLRCSPMKGHSHVYWYRQLPEEGLKFMVYLQKENIIDESGMPKERFSAEFPKEGPSILRIQQVVRGDSAAYFCASSPSGDTQYFGPGTRLTVL.

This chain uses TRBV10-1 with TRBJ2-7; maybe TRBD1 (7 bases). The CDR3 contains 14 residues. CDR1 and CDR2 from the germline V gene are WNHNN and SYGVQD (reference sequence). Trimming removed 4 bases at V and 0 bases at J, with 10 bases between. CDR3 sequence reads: CASSAGGSSYEQYF. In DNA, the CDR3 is TGCGCCAGCAGTGCAGGGGGGAGCTCCTACGAGCAGTACTTC.

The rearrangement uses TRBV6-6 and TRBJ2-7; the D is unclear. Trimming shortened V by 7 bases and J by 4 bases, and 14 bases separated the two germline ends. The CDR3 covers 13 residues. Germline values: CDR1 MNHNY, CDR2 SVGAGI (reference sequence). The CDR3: CASNTPDSYEQYF. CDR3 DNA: TGTGCCAGCAACACCCCAGATTCTTACGAGCAGTACTTC.

The CDR3 loop reads CASSHLFVDRGPKQYF. The CDR3 nucleotides are TGCGCCAGCAGCCACCTCTTTGTGGACAGGGGCCCTAAGCAGTACTTC. V usage is TRBV4-1 and J usage is TRBJ2-7; 9 positions agree with TRBD1. Trimming cost V 3 bases and J 8 bases; bases outside gene matches: 14. This CDR3 has 16 residues. Germline CDR1 reads MGHRA; CDR2 reads YSYEKL.

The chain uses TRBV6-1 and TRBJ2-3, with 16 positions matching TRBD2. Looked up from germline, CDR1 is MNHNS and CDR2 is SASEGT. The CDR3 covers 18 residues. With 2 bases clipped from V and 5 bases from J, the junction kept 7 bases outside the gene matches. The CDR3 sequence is CASSEWGLAGGPIDTQYF. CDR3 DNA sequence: TGTGCCAGCAGTGAATGGGGACTAGCGGGGGGGCCCATAGATACGCAGTATTTT.

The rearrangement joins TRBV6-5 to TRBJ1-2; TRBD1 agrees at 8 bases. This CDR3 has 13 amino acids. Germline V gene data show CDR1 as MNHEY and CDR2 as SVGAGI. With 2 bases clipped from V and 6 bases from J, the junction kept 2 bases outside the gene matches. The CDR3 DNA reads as TGTGCCAGCAGTTACGCAGGGGGCGATGGCTACACCTTC. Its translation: CASSYAGGDGYTF.

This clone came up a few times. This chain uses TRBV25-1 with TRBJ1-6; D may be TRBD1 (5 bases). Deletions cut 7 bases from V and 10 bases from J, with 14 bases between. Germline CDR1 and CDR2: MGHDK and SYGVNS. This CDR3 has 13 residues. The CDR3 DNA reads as TGTGCCAGCAATCGGCAGGGTGGATCACCCCTCCACTTT. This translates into CASNRQGGSPLHF. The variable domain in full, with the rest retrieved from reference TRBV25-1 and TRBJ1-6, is EADIYQTPRYLVIGTGKKITLECSQTMGHDKMYWYQQDPGMELHLIHYSYGVNSTEKGDLSSESTVSRIRTEHFPLTLESARPSHTSQYLCASNRQGGSPLHFGNGTRLTVT.

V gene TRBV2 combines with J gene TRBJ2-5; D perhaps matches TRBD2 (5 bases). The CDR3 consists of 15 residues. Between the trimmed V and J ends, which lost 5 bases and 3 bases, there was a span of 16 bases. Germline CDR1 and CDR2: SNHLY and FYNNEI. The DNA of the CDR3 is TGTGCCAGCAGTTATCTTAGGACTTCGGAAGAGACCCAGTACTTC. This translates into CASSYLRTSEETQYF.

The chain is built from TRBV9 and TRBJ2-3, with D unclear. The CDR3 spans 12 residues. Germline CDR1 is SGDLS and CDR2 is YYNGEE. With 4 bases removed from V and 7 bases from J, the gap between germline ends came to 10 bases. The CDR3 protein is CASSRGTNTQYF. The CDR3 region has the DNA TGTGCCAGCAGCCGTGGCACGAATACGCAGTATTTT.

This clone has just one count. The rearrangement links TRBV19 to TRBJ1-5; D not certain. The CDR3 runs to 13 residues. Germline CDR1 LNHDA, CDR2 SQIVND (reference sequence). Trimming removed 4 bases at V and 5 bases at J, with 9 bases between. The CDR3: CASSTLRDQPQHF. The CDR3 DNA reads TGTGCCAGTAGTACCCTCCGCGATCAGCCCCAGCATTTT.

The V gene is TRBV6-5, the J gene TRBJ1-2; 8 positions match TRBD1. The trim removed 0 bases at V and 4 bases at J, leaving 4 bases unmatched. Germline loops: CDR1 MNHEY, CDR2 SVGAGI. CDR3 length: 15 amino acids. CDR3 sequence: CASSYSQGALYGYTF. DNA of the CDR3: TGTGCCAGCAGTTACTCCCAGGGGGCTCTCTATGGCTACACCTTC.

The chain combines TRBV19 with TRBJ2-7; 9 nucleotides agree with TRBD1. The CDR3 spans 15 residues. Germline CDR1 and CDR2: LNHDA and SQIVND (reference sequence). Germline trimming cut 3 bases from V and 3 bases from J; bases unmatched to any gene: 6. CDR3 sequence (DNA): TGTGCCAGTAGTATCGAACAGGGGGCGAGCTACGAGCAGTACTTC. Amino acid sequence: CASSIEQGASYEQYF.

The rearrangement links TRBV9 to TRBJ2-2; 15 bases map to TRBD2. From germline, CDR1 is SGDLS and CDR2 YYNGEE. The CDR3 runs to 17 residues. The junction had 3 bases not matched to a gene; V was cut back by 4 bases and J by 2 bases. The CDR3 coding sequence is TGTGCCAGCAGCCGGACTAGCGGGGGGGCCAACACCGGGGAGCTGTTTTTT. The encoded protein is CASSRTSGGANTGELFF.

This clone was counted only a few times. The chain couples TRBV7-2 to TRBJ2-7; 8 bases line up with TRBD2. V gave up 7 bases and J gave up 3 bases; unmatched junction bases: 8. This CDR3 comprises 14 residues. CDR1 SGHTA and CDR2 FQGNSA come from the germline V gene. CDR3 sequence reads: CASKGTRGIYEQYF. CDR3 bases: TGTGCCAGCAAAGGGACTAGGGGAATCTACGAGCAGTACTTC.

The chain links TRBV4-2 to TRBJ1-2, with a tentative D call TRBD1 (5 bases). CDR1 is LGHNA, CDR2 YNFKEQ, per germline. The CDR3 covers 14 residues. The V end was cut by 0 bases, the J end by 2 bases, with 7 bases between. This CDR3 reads CASSQERGNYGYTF. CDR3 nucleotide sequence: TGTGCCAGCAGCCAAGAGCGGGGGAACTATGGCTACACCTTC.

As DNA, the CDR3 is TGTGCCAGCAGAGGGACAGGCTATAACACTGAAGCTTTCTTT. Protein: CASRGTGYNTEAFF. V usage is TRBV6-1 and J usage is TRBJ1-1; 8 bases are a match to TRBD1. CDR3 length: 14 amino acids. CDR1 and CDR2 from the germline V gene are MNHNS and SASEGT. V gave up 6 bases and J gave up 2 bases; unmatched junction bases: 5.

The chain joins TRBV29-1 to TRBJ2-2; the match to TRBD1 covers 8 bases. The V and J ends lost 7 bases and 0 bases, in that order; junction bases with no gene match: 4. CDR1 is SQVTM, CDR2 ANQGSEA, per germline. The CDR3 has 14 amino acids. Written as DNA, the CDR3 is TGCAGCGCCCCGACAGGGGCGAACACCGGGGAGCTGTTTTTT. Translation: CSAPTGANTGELFF.

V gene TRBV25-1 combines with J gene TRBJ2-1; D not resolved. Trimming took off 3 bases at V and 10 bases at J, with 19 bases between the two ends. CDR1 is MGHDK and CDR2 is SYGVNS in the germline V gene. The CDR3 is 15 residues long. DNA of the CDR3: TGTGCCAGCAGTGAGGCTGGGCCCCCGTTTATGGAGCAGTTCTTC. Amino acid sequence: CASSEAGPPFMEQFF.

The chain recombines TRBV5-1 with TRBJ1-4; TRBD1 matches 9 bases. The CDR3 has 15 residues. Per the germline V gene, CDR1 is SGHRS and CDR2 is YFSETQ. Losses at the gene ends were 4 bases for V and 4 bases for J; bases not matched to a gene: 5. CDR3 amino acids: CASSGGTGSNEKLFF. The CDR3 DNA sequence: TGCGCCAGCAGCGGGGGGACAGGGAGTAATGAAAAACTGTTTTTT.

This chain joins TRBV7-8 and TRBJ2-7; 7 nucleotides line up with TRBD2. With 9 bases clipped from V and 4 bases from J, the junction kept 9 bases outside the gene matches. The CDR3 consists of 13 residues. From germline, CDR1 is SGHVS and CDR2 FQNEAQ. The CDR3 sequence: CASRRTGGYEQYF. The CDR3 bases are TGTGCCAGTCGAAGGACGGGAGGTTACGAGCAGTACTTC.

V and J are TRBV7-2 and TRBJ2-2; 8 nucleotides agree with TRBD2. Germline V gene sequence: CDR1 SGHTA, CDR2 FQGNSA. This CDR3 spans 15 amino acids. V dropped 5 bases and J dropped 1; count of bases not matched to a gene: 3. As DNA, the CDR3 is TGTGCCAGCAGCAATAGCGGGGTGAACACCGGGGAGCTGTTTTTT. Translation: CASSNSGVNTGELFF.

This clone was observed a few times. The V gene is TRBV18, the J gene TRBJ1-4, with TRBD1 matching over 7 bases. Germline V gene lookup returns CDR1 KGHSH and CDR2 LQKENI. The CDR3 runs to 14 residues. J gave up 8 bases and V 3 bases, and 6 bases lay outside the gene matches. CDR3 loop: CASSPSAGGEKLFF. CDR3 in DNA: TGTGCCAGCTCACCGTCGGCAGGGGGAGAAAAACTGTTTTTT.

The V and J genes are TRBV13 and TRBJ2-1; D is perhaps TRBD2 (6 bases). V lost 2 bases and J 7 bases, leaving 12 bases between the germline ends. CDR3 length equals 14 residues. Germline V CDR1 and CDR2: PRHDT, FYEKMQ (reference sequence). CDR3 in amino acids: CASSLWNGGNEQFF. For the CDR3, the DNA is TGTGCCAGCAGCTTATGGAACGGGGGAAATGAGCAGTTCTTC. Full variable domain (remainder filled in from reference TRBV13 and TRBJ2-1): AAGVIQSPRHLIKEKRETATLKCYPIPRHDTVYWYQQGPGQDPQFLISFYEKMQSDKGSIPDRFSAQQFSDYHSELNMSSLELGDSALYFCASSLWNGGNEQFFGPGTRLTVL.